The 19 T cell receptor beta chains below come from one sample, sequenced in a study of cytotoxic CD8 clonotypes in ibrutinib-treated CLL. This table comes from immunoSEQ multiplex PCR, and its TCRdb copy is limited to in-frame clones, with some not included. Among approximately 92,000 clones listed, approximately 80% were seen once. This material consisted of PBMCs, taken after 24 months of ibrutinib treatment. The receptor set was obtained from a human donor with chronic lymphocytic leukemia.

V and J are TRBV28 and TRBJ1-1; D unclear. The germline V gene encodes CDR1 MDHEN and CDR2 SYDVKM. CDR3 length equals 14 residues. V was cut by 6 bases and J by 2 bases, with 13 bases left in between. The DNA of the CDR3 is TGTGCCAGCAGAGCTGGACGCCCTAACACTGAAGCTTTCTTT. The encoded protein is CASRAGRPNTEAFF.

The chain carries TRBV4-1 and TRBJ2-7; D gene ambiguous. Germline V CDR1 and CDR2: MGHRA, YSYEKL. CDR3 length equals 15 residues. V was trimmed by 0 bases and J by 4 bases, leaving 13 bases between them. The CDR3 DNA follows: TGCGCCAGCAGCCAAGACACGCAGTCCAGGTACGAGCAGTACTTC. Its protein product is CASSQDTQSRYEQYF.

The chain carries TRBV4-2 and TRBJ2-1; D unresolved. The CDR3 length is 13 residues. V was shortened by 5 bases and J by 10 bases, with 15 bases between the two germline ends. Germline V gene lookup returns CDR1 LGHNA and CDR2 YNFKEQ. The CDR3 coding sequence is TGTGCCAGCAGCTTGGTGGTCTTACAGGAGCAGTTCTTC. It encodes CASSLVVLQEQFF.

This clone was seen a handful of times. This chain connects TRBV19 to TRBJ2-5, with 8 positions matching TRBD1. This CDR3 spans 17 amino acids. Unmatched junction bases numbered 12, after V lost 6 bases and J lost 0 bases. Germline CDR1 LNHDA, CDR2 SQIVND (reference sequence). In DNA form, the CDR3 reads TGTGCCAGTAGGCGGACAGGGCGAACGAGAGACCAAGAGACCCAGTACTTC. Translating it yields CASRRTGRTRDQETQYF.

V is TRBV7-5 and J is TRBJ2-7; the table assigns TRBD2, which was not confirmed against the DNA. TRBV7-5 represents a pseudogene. The CDR3 has 16 amino acids. CDR3 DNA: TGTGTCAGAAGCTTAAGGTTCCTAGCGACGGCCTACGAGCAGTACTTC. Protein sequence: CVRSLRFLATAYEQYF.

The V and J genes are TRBV14 and TRBJ2-1; 10 bases map to TRBD2. Germline V gives CDR1 SGHDN, CDR2 FVKESK. The CDR3 contains 15 residues. V was pared by 5 bases and J by 2 bases, with 3 bases of the junction left unmatched. Written as DNA, the CDR3 is TGTGCCAGCAGCTTAGGACTAGCGGCCTACAATGAGCAGTTCTTC. Translating gives CASSLGLAAYNEQFF.

This chain uses TRBV27 with TRBJ1-4; maybe TRBD1 (6 bases). The CDR3 length is 18 residues. The germline V and J ends were trimmed by 5 bases and 0 bases, with 19 bases remaining between them. Germline V gene data show CDR1 as MNHEY and CDR2 as SMNVEV (reference sequence). The CDR3 spells CASSPYRDTASTNEKLFF. The DNA for the CDR3 is TGTGCCAGCAGTCCATACCGGGACACGGCTTCAACTAATGAAAAACTGTTTTTT.

This sequence joins TRBV6-1 and TRBJ2-3; D remains ambiguous. Germline loops: CDR1 MNHNS, CDR2 SASEGT. CDR3 length: 14 residues. The V end lost 6 bases, the J end lost 14 bases, and 24 bases lay between the germline ends. Here the CDR3 reads CASRLQIFTDSGYF. The CDR3 nucleotides are TGTGCCAGCAGGCTACAGATTTTCACAGATTCGGGGTATTTT.

The CDR3 spells CASSIFGTSVYNEQFF. The CDR3 DNA reads as TGTGCCAGTAGTATTTTCGGGACTAGCGTATACAATGAGCAGTTCTTC. V usage is TRBV19 and J usage is TRBJ2-1; TRBD2 aligns across 10 bases. J was trimmed by 4 bases and V by 3 bases; bases with no gene match: 6. Germline V lookup: CDR1 LNHDA, CDR2 SQIVND (reference sequence). This CDR3 region has 16 residues.

The CDR3 sequence is CASSVAPTKPPGNTIYF. Written as DNA, the CDR3 is TGTGCCAGCAGCGTAGCCCCCACGAAGCCTCCTGGAAACACCATATATTTT. J is TRBJ1-3 and V is TRBV9; D ambiguous. The V gene's germline CDR1 is SGDLS and CDR2 YYNGEE. The CDR3 runs to 17 residues. V was clipped by 0 bases and J by 2 bases, with 15 bases between them. The full variable domain, rest sourced from reference TRBV9 and TRBJ1-3, is DSGVTQTPKHLITATGQRVTLRCSPRSGDLSVYWYQQSLDQGLQFLIQYYNGEERAKGNILERFSAQQFPDLHSELNLSSLELGDSALYFCASSVAPTKPPGNTIYFGEGSWLTVV.

The CDR3 nucleotides read TGTGCCAGCAGTGACCGGGGCCTAGAGGCGAGCTCCTACAATGAGCAGTTCTTC. Translation gives CASSDRGLEASSYNEQFF. The chain is built from TRBV6-4 and TRBJ2-1; TRBD1 or TRBD2 may be the D gene (5 bases each). The CDR3 has 18 amino acids. Deletions cut 2 bases from V and 0 bases from J, with 17 bases between. Germline lookup yields CDR1 MRHNA and CDR2 SNTAGT.

The chain couples TRBV6-5 to TRBJ2-3, with D possibly matching TRBD2 (6 bases). Trimming left V 6 bases short and J 0 bases short, with 13 bases between. This CDR3 comprises 15 residues. Germline V lookup: CDR1 MNHEY, CDR2 SVGAGI. The CDR3 is CASRLGLPSTDTQYF. The CDR3 coding sequence is TGTGCCAGCAGACTGGGACTCCCTAGCACAGATACGCAGTATTTT.

This sequence joins TRBV18 and TRBJ2-7; TRBD1 agrees at 7 bases. CDR3 size: 15 residues. The junction had 6 bases not matched to a gene; V was cut back by 0 bases and J by 4 bases. Germline CDR1 reads KGHSH; CDR2 reads LQKENI. The chain's CDR3 is CASSPPEGGKYEQYF. As DNA, the CDR3 is TGTGCCAGCTCACCACCGGAAGGGGGCAAATACGAGCAGTACTTC.

The chain links TRBV7-9 to TRBJ2-3, with a weak D call TRBD2 (6 bases). V lost 3 bases and J 1 base, leaving 11 bases between the germline ends. The CDR3 consists of 15 residues. The germline V gene encodes CDR1 SEHNR and CDR2 FQNEAQ (reference sequence). The chain's CDR3 is CASSLGLAGTDTQYF. In nucleotides, the CDR3 is TGTGCCAGCAGCTTGGGACTGGCAGGCACAGATACGCAGTATTTT.

The CDR3 bases are TGCGCCAGCAGGATCATAGATACGCAGTATTTT. Protein sequence: CASRIIDTQYF. The genes are TRBV5-1 and TRBJ2-3; the D is unclear. Germline CDR1 is SGHRS and CDR2 is YFSETQ. V was shortened by 5 bases and J by 5 bases, with 6 bases between the two germline ends. This CDR3 has 11 amino acids.

This sequence joins TRBV6-6 and TRBJ2-7; D unresolved. The germline V and J ends were trimmed by 3 bases and 6 bases, with 6 bases remaining between them. In germline, CDR1 is MNHNY, CDR2 SVGAGI (reference sequence). The CDR3 is 11 amino acids. CDR3: CASSYVIEQYF. CDR3 bases: TGTGCCAGCAGTTATGTCATCGAGCAGTACTTC.

This chain links TRBV27 with TRBJ2-3; TRBD2 might be the D (5 bases). The ends were cut back, 6 bases at V and 0 bases at J, with 16 bases in the middle. The CDR3 is 16 residues long. CDR1 and CDR2 from the germline V gene are MNHEY and SMNVEV (reference sequence). The DNA of the CDR3 is TGTGCCAGCAGCGGGGAACTCGAGCGGAGCACAGATACGCAGTATTTT. Protein: CASSGELERSTDTQYF.

This rearrangement joins TRBV7-3 to TRBJ1-2, with D possibly matching TRBD1 (5 bases). The CDR3 sequence is 15 residues long. From germline, CDR1 is SGHTA and CDR2 FQGTGA. V dropped 5 bases and J dropped 6 bases, with 19 bases sitting between them. The CDR3 region has the DNA TGTGCCAGCAGCCCCTTGGGCAGGGAGGGAGATGGCTACACCTTC. It encodes CASSPLGREGDGYTF.

The chain couples TRBV19 to TRBJ1-4; 8 bases fit TRBD1. Germline-derived CDR1 and CDR2 are LNHDA and SQIVND (reference sequence). The CDR3 runs to 15 residues. V lost 5 bases to trimming and J lost 6 bases; unmatched junction nucleotides: 8. The CDR3 region is CASSGADRVDEKLFF. Here the CDR3 DNA reads TGTGCCAGTAGTGGGGCGGACAGGGTTGATGAAAAACTGTTTTTT.